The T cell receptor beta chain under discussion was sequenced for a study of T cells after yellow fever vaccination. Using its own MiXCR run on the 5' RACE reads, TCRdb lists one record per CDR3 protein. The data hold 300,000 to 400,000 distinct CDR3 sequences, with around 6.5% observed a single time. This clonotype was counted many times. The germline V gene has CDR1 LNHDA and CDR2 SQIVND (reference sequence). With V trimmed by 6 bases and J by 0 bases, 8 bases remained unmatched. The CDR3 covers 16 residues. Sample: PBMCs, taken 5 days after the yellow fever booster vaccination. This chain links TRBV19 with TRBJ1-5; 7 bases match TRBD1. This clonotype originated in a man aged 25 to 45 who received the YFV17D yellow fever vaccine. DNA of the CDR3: TGTGCCAGTAGCCGACAGGGATTTTATAGCAATCAGCCCCAGCATTTT. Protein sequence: CASSRQGFYSNQPQHF.